The sequence of this T cell receptor beta chain was determined in a study of T-cell reconstitution after alpha-beta-depleted transplantation in children. Findings and caveats of the study: T cells produced anew were the main source of T-cell counts and diversity one year after transplant. Recipient T cells and thymic progenitors that survived were the source of the high TCRbeta diversity seen at day 60 in some patients. Several hundred graft clones that had expanded were reportedly the source of alpha-beta T cells about two months after transplant.

Unique molecular identifiers tagged the TCRbeta library. TCRdb analysed the PCR reads with MiXCR anew, one entry per CDR3 protein. The profile shows about 290,000 distinct CDR3 sequences, roughly 8.2% of them singletons. As concerns this clonotype: Antigen specificity is unknown.

The CDR3 has 16 amino acids. V lost 5 bases to trimming and J lost 2 bases; unmatched junction nucleotides: 8. Per the germline V gene, CDR1 is SGHAT and CDR2 is FQNNGV. This specimen consisted of peripheral blood, obtained 360 days after TCRalphabeta/CD19-depleted stem cell transplant. This TCR was sampled from a female patient aged 2 to 10 who had a stem cell transplant for Fanconi anemia, so the T cells may come from the graft donor. This chain joins TRBV11-2 and TRBJ2-2; TRBD2 matches at 7 bases. The CDR3 sequence: CASSPSGGSNTGELFF. The DNA of the CDR3 is TGTGCCAGCAGCCCCTCCGGCGGGAGTAACACCGGGGAGCTGTTTTTT.